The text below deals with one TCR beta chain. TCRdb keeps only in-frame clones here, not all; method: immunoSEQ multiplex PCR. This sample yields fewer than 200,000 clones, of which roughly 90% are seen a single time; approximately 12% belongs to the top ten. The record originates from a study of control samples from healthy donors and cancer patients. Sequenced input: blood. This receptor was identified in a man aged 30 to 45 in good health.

The CDR3 is CASSLLSGGAGETQYF. The CDR3 DNA reads as TGTGCCAGCAGCCTCCTTAGCGGGGGGGCAGGAGAGACCCAGTACTTC. The J gene is TRBJ2-5, the V gene TRBV3-1 (or the pseudogene TRBV3-2); 11 bases fit TRBD2. The trim removed 4 bases at V and 4 bases at J, leaving 8 bases unmatched. This CDR3 region has 16 residues. Germline V lookup: CDR1 LGHDT, CDR2 YNNKEL (reference sequence).